What follows is one T cell receptor (beta chain) and its context. What it binds is unknown. V shed 4 bases and J shed 0 bases, with 15 bases lying between them. The CDR3 has 16 residues. CDR1 and CDR2 from the germline V gene are MNHNS and SASEGT. The entry originates in a study of CD8 T cells in ankylosing spondylitis. Study-wide results and caveats: Seemingly characteristic of ankylosing spondylitis blood was a TCR beta motif consisting of several highly homologous variants.

TCRdb ran MiXCR on the 5' RACE reads and lists one entry per CDR3 protein. The table lists 200,000 to 250,000 distinct CDR3 sequences, about 7% of them singletons. The V call is TRBV6-1, the J call TRBJ1-1, with D hard to call. The TCR originated in a male donor with ankylosing spondylitis. The sample comprised blood, either unsorted or a sorted T cell fraction (not recorded which). For the CDR3, the DNA is TGTGCCAGCAGTGGAGCGTCGGAGACACTGAACACTGAAGCTTTCTTT. This translates into CASSGASETLNTEAFF.